This T cell receptor beta chain was retrieved from a study of T cell repertoires and HLA-DP antigens. Study-level background: In vitro CD4+ alloreactivity was against HeLa-presented HLA-DP.

For this clone: Its antigen is unknown.

Repertoires were generated with immunoSEQ multiplex PCR, while TCRdb's copy carries only in-frame clones and drops some. This repertoire shows about 89,000 clones, roughly nine tenths found once; its top ten account for about 1.8%. The V segment lost 5 bases and the J segment 5 bases; nucleotides outside the gene matches: 9. Looked up from germline, CDR1 is MNHEY and CDR2 is SVGAGI. The CDR3 runs to 15 residues. The source of this sequence is a man aged 50-59 years in good health and CMV-seronegative. The J gene is TRBJ1-1, the V gene TRBV6-5; TRBD1 matches 9 bases. Sequencing was carried out using CD4+ T cells from PBMCs. CDR3 DNA sequence: TGTGCCAGCAGTGGAGTCGGACAGGGGTTTACTGAAGCTTTCTTT. Translated, it gives CASSGVGQGFTEAFF.